This TCR beta chain was identified during a study of blood T cell repertoires in COVID-19. Study-level background: Researchers got acute and convalescent COVID-19 samples from the United States, Italy and Spain. PBMCs, B-cell-depleted T cells, or T cells were the source of the cDNA or gDNA that made up the material.

Grouping used clinical history reported by participants in a survey and questionnaire. Two consecutive negative NP/OP PCR tests, clearance, or resolved symptoms defined Cohort 3 recovery. In germline, CDR1 is SNHLY, CDR2 FYNNEI. The CDR3 has 15 residues. With V trimmed by 6 bases and J by 2 bases, 5 bases remained unmatched. Sequencing used immunoSEQ multiplex PCR; TCRdb keeps in-frame clones, though not all of them. The sample carries over 200,000 clones, about four fifths recorded once. The sequencing sample was made of PBMCs or T cells enriched from blood (not recorded which). This receptor was taken from a man between 60 and 75 years old who had recovered from COVID-19. The gene calls are TRBV2 and TRBJ2-7, with 12 bases lining up with TRBD1. This CDR3 is CASRAGTGGTYEQYF. The CDR3 coding sequence is TGTGCCAGCAGGGCCGGGACAGGGGGCACCTACGAGCAGTACTTC.